One and the same sample provided the 11 T cell receptor beta chains below, sequenced in a study of cytomegalovirus exposure and HLA in healthy donors. Use of 60 Vbeta and 13 Jbeta primers characterized the PCR. Here immunoSEQ multiplex PCR was the method, and the copy in TCRdb shows in-frame clones only, minus some. The repertoire shows 60,000 or so clones; the top ten hold about 10%. Sequenced material: PBMCs. These receptors came from a middle-aged man in good health and CMV-seropositive.

The gene calls are TRBV7-9 and TRBJ2-7; 9 positions agree with TRBD1. The V segment lost 0 bases and the J segment 6 bases; nucleotides outside the gene matches: 6. The length of the CDR3 is 15 residues. Looked up from germline, CDR1 is SEHNR and CDR2 is FQNEAQ (reference sequence). The CDR3 region has the DNA TGTGCCAGCAGCTTAGCTCGGACAGGGGCGACCGAGCAGTACTTC. It yields the protein CASSLARTGATEQYF.

This sequence joins TRBV5-1 and TRBJ2-7, with TRBD1 matching 7 bases. V shed 5 bases and J 2 bases; nucleotides not matched to a gene: 10. The germline V gene encodes CDR1 SGHRS and CDR2 YFSETQ. This CDR3 has 15 residues. This chain's CDR3 is CASSFWWDSAYEQYF. In DNA form, the CDR3 reads TGCGCCAGCAGTTTTTGGTGGGACAGCGCCTACGAGCAGTACTTC.

The chain has TRBV6-5 and TRBJ1-1, with TRBD1 as a possible D gene (6 bases). Trimming removed 4 bases from V and 6 bases from J, with 15 bases in between. The germline V gene encodes CDR1 MNHEY and CDR2 SVGAGI. This CDR3 is 14 amino acids long. The CDR3 reads CASSSSPGAPEAFF. CDR3 nucleotide sequence: TGTGCCAGCAGTTCGTCCCCAGGGGCCCCTGAAGCTTTCTTT.

V is TRBV7-9 and J is TRBJ1-5; D remains unclear. Per germline, CDR1 SEHNR and CDR2 FQNEAQ (reference sequence). Trimming left V 0 bases short and J 0 bases short, with 6 bases between. The CDR3 sequence is 15 residues long. CDR3 bases: TGTGCCAGCAGCTTAGCGCAGGATAGCAATCAGCCCCAGCATTTT. Translation gives CASSLAQDSNQPQHF. Complete variable domain (other parts from reference TRBV7-9 and TRBJ1-5): DTGVSQNPRHKITKRGQNVTFRCDPISEHNRLYWYRQTLGQGPEFLTYFQNEAQLEKSRLLSDRFSAERPKGSFSTLEIQRTEQGDSAMYLCASSLAQDSNQPQHFGDGTRLSIL.

This chain links TRBV11-2 with TRBJ2-3; D is possibly TRBD1 (6 bases). Germline CDR1 and CDR2: SGHAT and FQNNGV. Trimming stripped 5 bases from V and 6 bases from J, with 12 bases between. The CDR3 runs to 13 residues. CDR3 residues: CASSLSRGDTQYF. The CDR3 coding sequence is TGTGCCAGCAGCCTCTCCAGGGGCGATACGCAGTATTTT.

This rearrangement joins TRBV4-3 to TRBJ1-1; D is undetermined. Germline V CDR1 and CDR2: LGHNA, YSLEER. This CDR3 has 15 residues. The ends were cut back, 0 bases at V and 3 bases at J, with 11 bases in the middle. CDR3 bases: TGCGCCAGCAGCCAAGATATAGGAGGGTACACTGAAGCTTTCTTT. This sequence encodes CASSQDIGGYTEAFF.

The chain recombines TRBV6-5 with TRBJ1-3; D not resolved. The CDR3 extends over 16 amino acids. The germline V and J ends were trimmed by 0 bases and 0 bases, with 9 bases remaining between them. Germline lookup yields CDR1 MNHEY and CDR2 SVGAGI. CDR3 DNA: TGTGCCAGCAGTTACTCGCGTGACTACTCTGGAAACACCATATATTTT. Protein: CASSYSRDYSGNTIYF.

The J gene is TRBJ2-3, the V gene TRBV27; 9 bases map to TRBD2. The junction had 5 bases not matched to a gene; V was cut back by 4 bases and J by 0 bases. CDR1 and CDR2 from the germline V gene are MNHEY and SMNVEV (reference sequence). CDR3 length: 16 amino acids. The CDR3 protein is CASSSSAGGSTDTQYF. CDR3 nucleotides: TGTGCCAGCAGTTCATCAGCGGGGGGAAGCACAGATACGCAGTATTTT.

The chain couples TRBV4-3 to TRBJ2-1; 9 nucleotides line up with TRBD2. Losses at the gene ends were 0 bases for V and 5 bases for J; bases not matched to a gene: 5. The germline CDR1 and CDR2 sequences are LGHNA and YSLEER. The CDR3 length is 16 residues. DNA for the CDR3: TGCGCCAGCAGCCAAGATTGGGCTAGCGGGAACAATGAGCAGTTCTTC. Its translation: CASSQDWASGNNEQFF.

Turning to this clone: Other nucleotide sequences from this sample produce the same CDR3. The chain has TRBV28 and TRBJ2-7; 7 nucleotides align to TRBD1. Germline assignment: CDR1 MDHEN and CDR2 SYDVKM. V was pared by 6 bases and J by 3 bases, with 5 bases of the junction left unmatched. This CDR3 has 13 amino acids. CDR3 amino acids: CASRPRDSYEQYF. The DNA of the CDR3 is TGTGCCAGCAGGCCCCGGGACAGCTACGAGCAGTACTTC. Supplemented by reference TRBV28 and TRBJ2-7, the full variable domain reads DVKVTQSSRYLVKRTGEKVFLECVQDMDHENMFWYRQDPGLGLRLIYFSYDVKMKEKGDIPEGYSVSREKKERFSLILESASTNQTSMYLCASRPRDSYEQYFGPGTRLTVT.

The genes are TRBV7-2 and TRBJ1-2; maybe TRBD1 (6 bases). The CDR3 totals 15 residues. Germline V CDR1 and CDR2: SGHTA, FQGNSA. The V and J ends lost 2 bases and 1 base respectively, with 11 bases between them. As DNA, the CDR3 is TGTGCCAGCAGCTTACAATCGGACAGTAACTATGGCTACACCTTC. Its translation: CASSLQSDSNYGYTF.